In this sample, the clone carrying this T cell receptor (beta chain) turned up a few times. Antigen unknown. The sample comes from a study of blood T cells in healthy people across ages. Sample-barcoded 5' priming and a J-beta primer mix drove a second PCR of about 7 to 12 cycles. TCRdb reprocessed the 5' RACE reads with MiXCR, giving one entry per CDR3 protein. Of approximately 490,000 distinct CDR3 sequences listed, 24% are singletons. Regarding the study as a whole: Possibly, changes in expanded clonotypes were confounded because donor CMV status was unknown. A strong correlation was seen between TCR beta diversity and naive T cell percentage.

V was clipped by 1 base and J by 2 bases, with 11 bases between them. Germline V gene sequence: CDR1 LGHNA, CDR2 YSLEER. CDR3 length: 15 amino acids. The same sample was also studied in work on T cells of mothers and their children. That work states: Maternal samples each gave over 10 million TCR beta CDR3 reads, and child samples several million each. Detection yielded no persistent microchimeric T cell clones.

V and J are TRBV4-3 and TRBJ1-1; D may be TRBD1 (5 bases). Sequenced input: blood. The source is a boy aged 10-17 years in good health. CDR3 sequence (DNA): TGCGCCAGCAGCCAAGTTCGGGACGGTAACACTGAAGCTTTCTTT. This codes for CASSQVRDGNTEAFF.